Listed here is a single T cell receptor beta chain. Its antigen remains unidentified. This entry is derived from a study of cytomegalovirus exposure and HLA in healthy donors. Germline assignment: CDR1 MNHEY and CDR2 SVGAGI. V lost 4 bases and J lost 1, with 10 bases in between. The CDR3 sequence is 14 residues long. Findings and caveats of the study: V- and J-gene trimming in TCR beta was tied to a missense DCLRE1C variant by an analysis performed later. The listing of 160 or so TCR beta chains classed them as cytomegalovirus-associated. Among TCR beta chains of equal frequency, HLA-associated ones were more clonally expanded in a later analysis. Several of the most significant clusters appeared, in a later analysis, to be linked to common viral pathogens.

The PCR employed 60 Vbeta primers together with 13 Jbeta primers. Some clones are missing from TCRdb's copy, which holds only in-frame ones; the method was immunoSEQ multiplex PCR. This table has 110,000 or so clones, about 70% appearing once. The chain joins TRBV6-5 to TRBJ2-5, with D tentatively TRBD1 (6 bases). Sequencing was carried out using PBMCs. This TCR was sampled from a man aged 25 to 45 in good health and CMV-seronegative. The CDR3 DNA follows: TGTGCCAGCAGTTCCGGACAGTTCCAAGAGACCCAGTACTTC. It yields the protein CASSSGQFQETQYF.